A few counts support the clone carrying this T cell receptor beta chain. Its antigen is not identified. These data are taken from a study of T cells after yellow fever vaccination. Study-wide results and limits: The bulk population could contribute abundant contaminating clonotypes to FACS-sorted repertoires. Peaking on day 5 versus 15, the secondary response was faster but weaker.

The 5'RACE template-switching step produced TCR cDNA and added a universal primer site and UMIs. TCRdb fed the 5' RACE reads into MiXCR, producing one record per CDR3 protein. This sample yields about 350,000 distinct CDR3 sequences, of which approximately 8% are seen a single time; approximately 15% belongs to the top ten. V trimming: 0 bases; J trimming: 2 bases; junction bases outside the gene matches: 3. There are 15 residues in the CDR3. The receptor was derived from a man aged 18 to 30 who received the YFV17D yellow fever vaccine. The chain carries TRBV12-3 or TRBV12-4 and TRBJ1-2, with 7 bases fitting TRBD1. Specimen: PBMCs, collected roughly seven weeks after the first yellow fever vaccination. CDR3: CASSLAGQENYGYTF. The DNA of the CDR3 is TGTGCCAGCAGTTTAGCTGGACAGGAGAACTATGGCTACACCTTC.